Shown below are 9 T cell receptor beta chains from a single sample sequenced in a study of cytomegalovirus exposure and HLA in healthy donors (dated 2017 in TCRdb). Receptor amplification or capture employed the immunoSEQ multiplex PCR assay. TCRdb provides this immuneACCESS table in a form limited to in-frame rearrangements. Some clones are lacking; in checked studies, under half of them reflect an unresolved V gene, and why the rest are absent is not known. In this sample the table shows roughly 70,000 clones, around four fifths of which occur a single time. The ten largest clonotypes hold 3% of the sample. Sequencing input: PBMCs. The receptors were sampled from a man in his thirties or forties in good health and CMV-seronegative.

The chain couples TRBV7-3 to TRBJ2-3, with D tentatively TRBD1 (6 bases). Germline V CDR1 and CDR2: SGHTA, FQGTGA. V lost 5 bases to trimming and J lost 2 bases, with 11 bases between them. This CDR3 is built from 14 residues. CDR3 protein: CASSRRGDTDTQYF. CDR3 DNA sequence: TGTGCCAGCAGCCGCAGGGGCGACACAGATACGCAGTATTTT.

The genes are TRBV30 and TRBJ1-5; D gene ambiguous. CDR3 length: 13 residues. Trimming removed 0 bases at V and 7 bases at J, with 10 bases between. CDR1 and CDR2 (germline): GTSNPN, SVGIG (reference sequence). The CDR3 DNA follows: TGTGCCTGGAGTGTTTCTGGGGAGCAGCCCCAGCATTTT. Its translation is CAWSVSGEQPQHF.

The chain joins TRBV5-1 to TRBJ1-2; D is uncertain. V lost 2 bases to trimming and J lost 4 bases, with 18 bases between them. This CDR3 comprises 16 residues. Germline assignment: CDR1 SGHRS and CDR2 YFSETQ. CDR3 loop: CASSFGEYARPYGYTF. CDR3 sequence (DNA): TGCGCCAGCAGCTTCGGAGAGTACGCACGCCCCTATGGCTACACCTTC.

This clone is classed as medium-sized. The gene calls are TRBV4-1 and TRBJ2-2; no reliable D call. This CDR3 region has 13 residues. Trimming cost V 0 bases and J 7 bases, with 6 bases left between them. Germline values: CDR1 MGHRA, CDR2 YSYEKL. The CDR3 DNA sequence: TGCGCCAGCAGCCAAGAATTTAGCGGGGAGCTGTTTTTT. Translated, it gives CASSQEFSGELFF.

The chain links TRBV6-4 to TRBJ2-3; 7 positions match TRBD1. The J segment lost 0 bases and the V segment lost 6 bases, leaving 3 bases of the junction unmatched. Germline CDR1 reads MRHNA; CDR2 reads SNTAGT. CDR3 length equals 14 residues. This CDR3 reads CASSKQGSTDTQYF. In nucleotides, the CDR3 is TGTGCCAGCAGCAAACAGGGGAGCACAGATACGCAGTATTTT.

V and J are TRBV6-1 and TRBJ1-2, with D possibly being TRBD1 (5 bases). The CDR3 contains 15 residues. The germline CDR1 and CDR2 sequences are MNHNS and SASEGT. V was shortened by 1 base and J by 5 bases, with 14 bases between the two germline ends. For the CDR3, the DNA is TGTGCCAGCAGTGAAGGGGCAGGGAGGTGGTATGGCTACACCTTC. This codes for CASSEGAGRWYGYTF.

On this clone: The junction does not match germline at one end; this may be a read error. The chain carries TRBV30 and TRBJ2-3; tentative D call: TRBD2 (5 bases). The germline CDR1 and CDR2 sequences are GTSNPN and SVGIG (reference sequence). The CDR3 totals 15 residues. For the CDR3, the DNA is TGTGCCCGGAGAGCAGCGGAAAAGGTCACAGATACGCAGTATTTT. Encoded protein: CARRAAEKVTDTQYF.

The CDR3 loop is CASSSQAPSGNTIYF. As DNA, the CDR3 is TGCGCCAGCAGTTCACAGGCCCCATCTGGAAACACCATATATTTT. The rearrangement links TRBV4-1 to TRBJ1-3; possible D gene TRBD1, 5 bases. Per germline, CDR1 MGHRA and CDR2 YSYEKL. Trimming pared 6 bases from V and 1 base from J, leaving 13 bases between. The CDR3 has 15 residues.

The chain links TRBV6-6 to TRBJ2-3, with D possibly TRBD2 on 6 matching bases. The CDR3 consists of 13 residues. CDR1 MNHNY and CDR2 SVGAGI come from the germline V gene (reference sequence). V was shortened by 6 bases and J by 6 bases, with 13 bases between the two germline ends. The CDR3 sequence is CASSLGEEDTQYF. The CDR3 DNA follows: TGTGCCAGCAGCCTGGGGGAGGAGGATACGCAGTATTTT.